This is a list of T cell receptor beta chains from one sample in a study of T cells in Graves' hyperthyroidism and ophthalmopathy. TCRdb called the multiplex PCR reads again in MiXCR, with one record for every CDR3 protein. The sample yields about 360,000 distinct CDR3 sequences, approximately 19% seen once. Sample: blood. The receptors derive from a young woman with Graves' hyperthyroidism. The CDR3 runs from the conserved cysteine through the conserved F or W. Each record gives: clone size, D gene, V gene, J gene, CDR3 DNA, CDR3 protein. D genes are given only for firm matches. Some rows mark clone size as missing; the rest say once, few, many or name a class of expanded clone.

size: many; D: .; V: TRBV20-1; J: TRBJ2-5; DNA: TGCAGTGCTAGAAAGGTGACGACGCAAGAGACCCAGTACTTC; CDR3: CSARKVTTQETQYF
size: many; D: .; V: TRBV12-3/TRBV12-4; J: TRBJ2-2; DNA: TGTGCCAGCAGTTTGGAACAGAACACCGGGGAGCTGTTTTTT; CDR3: CASSLEQNTGELFF
size: few; D: .; V: TRBV20-1; J: TRBJ1-6; DNA: TGCAGTGCTAGAGGGAAAATTACTTACTCCTATAATTCACCCCTCCACTTT; CDR3: CSARGKITYSYNSPLHF
size: many; D: .; V: TRBV15; J: TRBJ1-2; DNA: TGTGCCACCAGCAGAGAACCTGAAGGCTACACCTTC; CDR3: CATSREPEGYTF
size: many; D: .; V: TRBV20-1; J: TRBJ1-2; DNA: TGCAGTGCTAGGGATCCGGCAGCCCGCTATGGCTACACCTTC; CDR3: CSARDPAARYGYTF
size: .; D: .; V: TRBV5-1; J: TRBJ1-4; DNA: TGCGCCAGCAGCACTGGACCCCGGGAATATGAAAAACTGTTTTTT; CDR3: CASSTGPREYEKLFF
size: .; D: .; V: TRBV28; J: TRBJ2-5; DNA: TGTGCCAGCAGTTTACCACTTGGTGAGACCCAGTACTTC; CDR3: CASSLPLGETQYF
size: many; D: TRBD1; V: TRBV12-3/TRBV12-4; J: TRBJ1-2; DNA: TGTGCCAGCAGTGTCGGGACAGGGGGGCCCTATGGCTACACCTTC; CDR3: CASSVGTGGPYGYTF
size: .; D: .; V: TRBV7-2; J: TRBJ2-7; DNA: TGTGCCAGCAGATCCTACCGGGACTCCTACGAGCAGTACTTC; CDR3: CASRSYRDSYEQYF
size: many; D: .; V: TRBV28; J: TRBJ1-2; DNA: TGTGCCAGCAGTTCCCAGGGTTTTAACTATGGCTACACCTTC; CDR3: CASSSQGFNYGYTF
size: many; D: TRBD1; V: TRBV7-3; J: TRBJ2-4; DNA: TGTGCCAGCAGCCCGGGACAGGGCAAAAACATTCAGTACTTC; CDR3: CASSPGQGKNIQYF